These 8 T cell receptor gamma chains originate from one sample sequenced in a study of gamma delta lymphoproliferative disorders and STAT genes. TCRdb re-called clones from the multiplex PCR reads via CATT. The table records about 1,600 gamma-chain clones, about 9.5% of them present only once. Sequencing used genomic DNA taken from PBMCs of patients and controls. Sequenced sample: blood. All receptors derive from a human donor in good health.

The chain joins TRGV2 to TRGJP1. TCRdb records no J gene; here it was assigned by comparing the DNA to germline. V lost 8 bases to trimming and J lost 7 bases; unmatched junction nucleotides: 1. The CDR3 contains 10 residues. Germline V CDR1 and CDR2: EGSNGY, YDSYNSKV. The CDR3 reads CATYGWFKIF. In nucleotides, the CDR3 is TGTGCCACCTATGGTTGGTTCAAGATATTT.

This clone is medium-sized in the sample. Because the CDR3's place on the DNA is in doubt, the DNA is left out and the CDR3 is given as listed by TCRdb. No call exists for the J gene, whereas the V gene is TRGV11. TRGV11 is designated an ORF whose function remains uncertain. The CDR3 is 16 amino acids in total, end residues counted. The CDR3 sequence: CTTVPAGLKSYYKKLF.

Judged by abundance, this clone is medium-sized (0.01 to 0.1%). The chain combines TRGV11 with TRGJ1 or TRGJ2. The J gene comes from matching the DNA to germline here; TCRdb lacks it. TRGV11 is identified as an open reading frame with a role that is uncertain. Losses at the gene ends were 0 bases for V and 3 bases for J; bases not matched to a gene: 5. CDR3 length equals 15 residues. This CDR3 reads CACWIRHPIYYKKLF. CDR3 in DNA: TGTGCCTGCTGGATTAGGCACCCTATTTATTATAAGAAACTCTTT.

This clone is categorized as medium-sized. V and J are TRGV2 and TRGJ1 or TRGJ2. TCRdb is silent on the J gene; assignment here came from matching the DNA to germline. With V trimmed by 2 bases and J by 3 bases, 4 bases remained unmatched. This CDR3 has 13 residues. Germline-derived CDR1 and CDR2 are EGSNGY and YDSYNSKV. CDR3 DNA: TGTGCCACCTGGGACGTGGGTTATTATAAGAAACTCTTT. Its translation: CATWDVGYYKKLF.

Within the sample, this clone is medium-sized. J is TRGJ1 or TRGJ2 and V is TRGV9. The J gene, not given by TCRdb, was assigned here from a germline match of the nucleotide sequence. The CDR3 has 10 amino acids. Germline V gives CDR1 GITISATS, CDR2 ISYDGTV (reference sequence). V was pared by 1 base and J by 10 bases, with 1 base of the junction left unmatched. The CDR3 nucleotides are TGTGCCTTGTGGGAGGTAAAGAAACTCTTT. This translates into CALWEVKKLF.

By sample fraction, this clone is medium-sized. The CDR3 region is CATWTKYSSDWIKTF. As DNA, the CDR3 is TGTGCCACCTGGACGAAGTATAGTAGTGATTGGATCAAGACGTTT. The chain employs TRGV2 and TRGJP2. Here the J gene came from matching the DNA to germline, since TCRdb omits it. There are 15 residues in the CDR3. Trimming took 6 bases from V and 0 from J; bases not matched to a gene: 7. The germline gives CDR1 EGSNGY, CDR2 YDSYNSKV.

Many counts were recorded for this clone. V usage is TRGV3 and J usage is TRGJ1 or TRGJ2. Assignment of the J gene here rests on matching the DNA to germline, because TCRdb gives none. The CDR3 runs 16 residues. J was trimmed by 4 bases and V by 0 bases; bases with no gene match: 12. Germline V lookup: CDR1 VTNTFY, CDR2 YDVSTARD (reference sequence). CDR3 loop: CATWDRRPQRYYKKLF. CDR3 DNA sequence: TGTGCCACCTGGGACAGGCGTCCCCAGAGGTATTATAAGAAACTCTTT.

By share, this clone counts as medium-sized. The chain is built from TRGV9 and TRGJP. No J segment appears in TCRdb, so it was assigned here by matching the sequence to germline. There are 16 residues in the CDR3. The junction had 8 bases not matched to a gene; V was cut back by 3 bases and J by 9 bases. CDR1 and CDR2 from the germline V gene are GITISATS and ISYDGTV (reference sequence). The CDR3 DNA sequence: TGTGCCTTGTGGGAGTCCCGGGGGTTGGGCAAAAAAATCAAGGTATTT. Translation gives CALWESRGLGKKIKVF.